This T cell receptor (beta chain) was obtained from a study of blood T cell repertoires in COVID-19. In the original workflow: The authors estimated nucleated cell counts from reference gene primer amplification. TCRdb keeps only in-frame clones here, not all; method: immunoSEQ multiplex PCR. Clone size and the V and J calls come from that table; the DNA yielded D and trimming. The data hold hundreds of thousands of clones, with around 85% observed a single time. From germline, CDR1 is LNHDA and CDR2 SQIVND (reference sequence). The CDR3 is 15 residues long. Deletions cut 5 bases from V and 3 bases from J, with 16 bases between.

The chain couples TRBV19 to TRBJ1-1; possibly TRBD1 for D (6 bases). Sequenced: peripheral blood. This TCR derives from a woman aged 35 to 49 with active or convalescent COVID-19. For the CDR3, the DNA is TGTGCCAGTAGTCCGATGACACAGGGTGACACTGAAGCTTTCTTT. Protein sequence: CASSPMTQGDTEAFF.